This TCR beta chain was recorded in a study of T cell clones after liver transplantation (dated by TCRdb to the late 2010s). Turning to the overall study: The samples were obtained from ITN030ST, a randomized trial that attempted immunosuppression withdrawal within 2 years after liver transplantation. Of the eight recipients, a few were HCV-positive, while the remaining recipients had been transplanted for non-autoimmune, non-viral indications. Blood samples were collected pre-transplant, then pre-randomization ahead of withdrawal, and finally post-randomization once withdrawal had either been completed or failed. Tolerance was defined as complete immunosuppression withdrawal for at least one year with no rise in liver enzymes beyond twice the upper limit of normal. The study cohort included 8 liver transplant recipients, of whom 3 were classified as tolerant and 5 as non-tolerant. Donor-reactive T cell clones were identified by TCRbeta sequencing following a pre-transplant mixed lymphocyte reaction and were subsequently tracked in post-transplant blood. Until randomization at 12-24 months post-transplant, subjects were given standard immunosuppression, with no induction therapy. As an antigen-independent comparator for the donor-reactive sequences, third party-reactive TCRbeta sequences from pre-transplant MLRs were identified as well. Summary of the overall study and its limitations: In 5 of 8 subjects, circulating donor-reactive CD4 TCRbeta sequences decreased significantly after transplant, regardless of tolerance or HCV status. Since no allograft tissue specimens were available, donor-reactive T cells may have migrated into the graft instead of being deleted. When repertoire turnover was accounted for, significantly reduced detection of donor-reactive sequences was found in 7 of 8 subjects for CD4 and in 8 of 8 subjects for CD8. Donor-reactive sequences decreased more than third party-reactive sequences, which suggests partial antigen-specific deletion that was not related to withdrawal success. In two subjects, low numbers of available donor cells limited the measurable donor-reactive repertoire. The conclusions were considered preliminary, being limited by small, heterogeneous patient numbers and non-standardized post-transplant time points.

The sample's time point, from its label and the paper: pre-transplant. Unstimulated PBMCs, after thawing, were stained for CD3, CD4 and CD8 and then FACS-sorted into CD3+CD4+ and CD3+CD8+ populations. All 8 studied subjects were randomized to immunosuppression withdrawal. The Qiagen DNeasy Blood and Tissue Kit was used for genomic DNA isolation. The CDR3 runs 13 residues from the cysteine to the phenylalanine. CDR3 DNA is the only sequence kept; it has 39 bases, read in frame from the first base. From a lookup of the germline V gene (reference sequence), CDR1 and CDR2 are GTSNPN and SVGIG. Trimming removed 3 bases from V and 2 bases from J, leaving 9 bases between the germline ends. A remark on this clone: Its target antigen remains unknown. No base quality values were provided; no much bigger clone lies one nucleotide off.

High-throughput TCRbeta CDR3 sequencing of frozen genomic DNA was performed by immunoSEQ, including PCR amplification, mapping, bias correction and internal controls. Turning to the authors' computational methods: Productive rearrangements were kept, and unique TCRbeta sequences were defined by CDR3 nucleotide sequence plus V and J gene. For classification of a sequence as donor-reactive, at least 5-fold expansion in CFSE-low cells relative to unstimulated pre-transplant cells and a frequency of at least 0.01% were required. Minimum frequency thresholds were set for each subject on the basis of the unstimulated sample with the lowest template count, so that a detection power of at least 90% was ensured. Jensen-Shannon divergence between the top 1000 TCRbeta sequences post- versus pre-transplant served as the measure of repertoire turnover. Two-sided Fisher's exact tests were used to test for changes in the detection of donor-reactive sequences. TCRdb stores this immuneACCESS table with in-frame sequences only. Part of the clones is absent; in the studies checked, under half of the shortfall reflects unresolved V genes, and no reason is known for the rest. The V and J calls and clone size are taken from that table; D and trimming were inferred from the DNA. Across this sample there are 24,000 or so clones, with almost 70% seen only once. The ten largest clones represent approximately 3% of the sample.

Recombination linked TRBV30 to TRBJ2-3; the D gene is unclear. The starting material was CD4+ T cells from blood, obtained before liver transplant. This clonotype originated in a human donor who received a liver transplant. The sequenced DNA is TGTGCCTGGAGACGGCAGCCCACAGATACGCAGTATTTT. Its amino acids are CAWRRQPTDTQYF.